The 2 T cell receptor beta chains below were found in one sample sequenced in a study of T cells in Graves' hyperthyroidism and ophthalmopathy. Template material for amplifying TCR beta CDR3 regions consisted of RNA transcripts. Initially, a first-round RT-PCR of the TCR CDR3 employed the HTBI primer set. Via MiXCR, TCRdb re-called the multiplex PCR reads, giving one row per CDR3 protein. The data contain 300,000 to 350,000 distinct CDR3 sequences, around a fifth of them singletons. Specimen: blood. The receptors derive from a woman in her forties or fifties with Graves' hyperthyroidism.

This clonotype was seen many times. This rearrangement joins TRBV7-3 to TRBJ1-6; 9 nucleotides match TRBD1. Germline V lookup: CDR1 SGHTA, CDR2 FQGTGA. The V segment lost 1 base and the J segment 7 bases; nucleotides outside the gene matches: 2. The CDR3 has 15 amino acids. DNA of the CDR3: TGTGCCAGCAGCTTAATGGGACAGGGAAATTCACCCCTCCACTTT. Protein sequence: CASSLMGQGNSPLHF.

The chain carries TRBV28 and TRBJ1-5; 11 positions agree with TRBD1. After removal of 5 bases from V and 0 bases from J, the junction contained 9 bases not matched to a gene. Germline V gene data show CDR1 as MDHEN and CDR2 as SYDVKM. The CDR3 has 18 residues. The DNA of the CDR3 is TGTGCCAGCAGTCCGACCGGGACAGGGGGAGATAGCAATCAGCCCCAGCATTTT. Encoded protein: CASSPTGTGGDSNQPQHF.